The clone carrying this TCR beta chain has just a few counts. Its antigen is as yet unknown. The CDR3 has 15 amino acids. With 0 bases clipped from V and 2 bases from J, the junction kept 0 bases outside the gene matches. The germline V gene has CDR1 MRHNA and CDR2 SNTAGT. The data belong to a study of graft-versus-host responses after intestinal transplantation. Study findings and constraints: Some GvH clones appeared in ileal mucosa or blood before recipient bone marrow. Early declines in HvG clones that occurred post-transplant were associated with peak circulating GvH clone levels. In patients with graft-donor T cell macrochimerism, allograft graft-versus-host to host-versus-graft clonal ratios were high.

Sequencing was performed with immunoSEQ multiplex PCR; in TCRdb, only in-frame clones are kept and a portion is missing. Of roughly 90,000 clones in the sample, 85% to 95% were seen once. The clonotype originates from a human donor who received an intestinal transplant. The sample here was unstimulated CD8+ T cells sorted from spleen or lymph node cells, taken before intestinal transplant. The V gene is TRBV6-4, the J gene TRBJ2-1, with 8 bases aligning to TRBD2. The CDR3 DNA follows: TGTGCCAGCAGTGACTCCGGGGGGGCCTACAATGAGCAGTTCTTC. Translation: CASSDSGGAYNEQFF.